These 10 T cell receptor delta chains share one sample of origin, sequenced in a study of gamma delta lymphoproliferative disorders and STAT genes. Sequencing used genomic DNA taken from PBMCs of patients and controls. With CATT, TCRdb re-called clones from the multiplex PCR reads. The sample has 3,300 or so delta-chain clones; about 1.3% are singletons. Sample: blood. These receptors came from a human donor in good health.

Notes on this clone: A read error likely explains why the TCRdb protein, taken from a much larger clone, differs from this DNA's translation at residue 11; the protein shown is translated from the DNA. The CDR3 sequence: CACDTAGGDTNSWDTRQMFF. DNA for the CDR3: TGTGCCTGTGACACCGCTGGGGGGGACACCAACTCCTGGGACACCCGACAGATGTTTTTC. The V call is TRDV2, the J call TRDJ3; 7 bases agree with TRDD3. Germline-derived CDR1 and CDR2 are GEAIGNYY and EKD. This CDR3 is 20 amino acids long. The junction had 10 bases not matched to a gene; V was cut back by 0 bases and J by 0 bases.

This clone was counted between two and nine times. A far larger clone is off by one base, so a read error is likely. Other nucleotide sequences from this sample produce the same CDR3. The chain is built from TRDV2 and TRDJ3; 11 bases line up with TRDD3. This CDR3 contains 19 residues. The germline gives CDR1 GEAIGNYY, CDR2 EKD. CDR3 sequence: CACDKLGDRTPWDTRQMFF. CDR3 coding DNA: TGTGCCTGTGACAAACTGGGGGATAGAACCCCCTGGGACACCCGACAGATGTTCTTC.

Details on this clone: This likely traces to a read error, being one base from a far larger clone. The same CDR3 can be traced to other DNA sequences in this sample. The V gene is TRDV1, the J gene TRDJ1; 8 bases agree with TRDD3. The CDR3 runs 21 residues. Germline V gene lookup returns CDR1 TSWWSYY and CDR2 QGS. CDR3 sequence (DNA): TGTGCTCTTGGGGATCCACCTCGCTGGGGGACCCTCAACCATTACACCGATAAACTCATCTTC. Encoded protein: CALGDPPRWGTLNHYTDKLIF.

On this clone: A far larger clone is just one base off, so this is likely a read error. The chain combines TRDV1 with TRDJ1; TRDD3 matches at 13 bases. The CDR3 has 24 residues. Germline V gene lookup returns CDR1 TSWWSYY and CDR2 QGS. V was clipped by 0 bases and J by 5 bases; unmatched bases: 27. The chain's CDR3 is CALGELPISYRLNSTGGYGDKLIF. The CDR3 DNA is TGTGCTCTTGGGGAACTCCCTATTTCCTACAGGCTTAATAGTACTGGGGGATACGGGGATAAACTCATCTTT.

With regard to this clone: TCRdb's protein, taken from a much larger clone, differs from this DNA's translation at residue 12, likely owing to a read error; the protein displayed comes from the DNA. This chain connects TRDV2 to TRDJ1, with 8 bases identical to TRDD3. There are 18 residues in the CDR3. Trimming removed 0 bases from V and 1 base from J; junction bases left unmatched: 12. Germline V CDR1 and CDR2: GEAIGNYY, EKD. CDR3 in amino acids: CACDTLSGGGLCTDKLIF. The CDR3 region has the DNA TGTGCCTGTGACACCTTATCTGGGGGAGGGCTATGCACCGATAAACTCATCTTT.

The sample holds a few counts of this clone. TCRdb's listed protein matches a much larger clone and diverges from this DNA's translation at residue 9, likely through a read error; the protein shown comes from the DNA. The V and J genes are TRDV2 and TRDJ1, with D possibly being TRDD2 (6 bases). This CDR3 has 19 residues. Trimming removed 3 bases at V and 0 bases at J, with 25 bases between. The germline gives CDR1 GEAIGNYY, CDR2 EKD. The CDR3 region has the DNA TGTGCCTGTGACCATATTCCTTCCCGCGGTCCTTCTTACACCGATAAACTCATCTTT. Translated: CACDHIPSRGPSYTDKLIF.

The sample holds a few counts of this clone. A far bigger clonotype differs at one base, so this is likely a read error. This sequence joins TRDV2 and TRDJ1; 8 bases are shared with TRDD3. The CDR3 has 19 residues. CDR1 GEAIGNYY and CDR2 EKD come from the germline V gene. The CDR3 DNA reads as TGTGCCTGTGACACCGTGGTGGCTGGGGGACGCGAGTACACCGATAAACCCATCTTT. Protein: CACDTVVAGGREYTDKPIF.

Here the J gene is TRDJ1 and the V gene is not called; the table gives TRDD3 as D, unverified against the DNA. The CDR3 runs to 16 residues. CDR3 region: CASLRTGGWGADKLIF. The CDR3 DNA reads TGTGCCTCCCTACGAACTGGGGGATGGGGAGCCGATAAACTCATCTTT.

This clone was counted only a few times. A far bigger clonotype differs at one base, so this is likely a read error. This chain joins TRDV2 and TRDJ1; D is uncertain. The V gene lost 3 bases and the J gene lost 7 bases, with 20 bases spanning the gap. Germline values: CDR1 GEAIGNYY, CDR2 EKD. The CDR3 length is 15 residues. CDR3 coding DNA: TGTGCCTGTGACGAGCTCATGCAGTACGGAGGTAAACTCATCTTT. Amino acid sequence: CACDELMQYGGKLIF.

This clone was detected only a few times. This is likely an artifact of a read error, given a far larger clone one base away. Other nucleotide sequences in the sample specify the same CDR3. This chain joins TRDV2 and TRDJ1; 7 bases are shared with TRDD3. CDR3 length: 14 residues. Germline V CDR1 and CDR2: GEAIGNYY, EKD. DNA for the CDR3: TGTGCCTGTGACACCGTCGGGGGATCCGACAAACTCATCTTT. Its translation is CACDTVGGSDKLIF.